These 5 T cell receptor beta chains share one sample of origin, sequenced in a study of control samples from healthy donors and cancer patients. Sequenced by immunoSEQ multiplex PCR; TCRdb stores in-frame clones only, minus some. The table has under 450,000 clones, 80% to 95% seen once. The sequencing sample was made of PBMCs. These receptor sequences come from a man aged 35 to 55 with head and neck cancer.

V gene TRBV5-6 combines with J gene TRBJ2-7; D may be TRBD1 (6 bases). V shed 4 bases and J shed 3 bases, with 11 bases lying between them. In germline, CDR1 is SGHDT, CDR2 YYEEEE. This CDR3 is built from 13 residues. This chain's CDR3 is CASSEGHLYEQYF. The CDR3 DNA sequence: TGTGCCAGCAGCGAGGGACACCTCTACGAGCAGTACTTC.

This chain connects TRBV27 to TRBJ2-7; 8 bases match TRBD2. The germline CDR1 and CDR2 sequences are MNHEY and SMNVEV (reference sequence). V lost 7 bases and J lost 2; bases outside the gene matches: 4. The CDR3 extends over 13 amino acids. CDR3 sequence (DNA): TGTGCCAGCACCAGCGGGAGTACCTACGAGCAGTACTTC. Translation: CASTSGSTYEQYF.

V and J are TRBV24-1 and TRBJ1-5; D is unresolved. Trimming stripped 1 base from V and 1 base from J, with 13 bases between. From germline, CDR1 is KGHDR and CDR2 SFDVKD. This CDR3 contains 17 residues. This CDR3 is CATSDLHLGESNQPQHF. The CDR3 bases are TGTGCCACCAGTGATTTACATCTGGGAGAGAGCAATCAGCCCCAGCATTTT.

The chain joins TRBV10-3 to TRBJ2-7; no clear D. The V gene lost 0 bases and the J gene lost 2 bases, with 11 bases spanning the gap. The CDR3 has 15 amino acids. CDR1 is ENHRY and CDR2 is SYGVKD in the germline V gene. CDR3: CAISESLQPTYEQYF. The CDR3 nucleotides read TGTGCCATCAGTGAGTCTTTGCAACCAACCTACGAGCAGTACTTC.

This clone was counted once. Here the CDR3 reads CASSLGQGLLGTEAFF. Here the CDR3 DNA reads TGCGCCAGCAGCTTGGGACAGGGATTACTCGGGACTGAAGCTTTCTTT. The V and J genes are TRBV5-1 and TRBJ1-1; 7 positions agree with TRBD1. Germline assignment: CDR1 SGHRS and CDR2 YFSETQ. Trimming cost V 0 bases and J 5 bases; bases outside gene matches: 10. The CDR3 extends over 16 amino acids.